This T cell receptor (beta chain) was observed in a study of cytotoxic CD8 clonotypes in ibrutinib-treated CLL. Cryopreserved PBMCs supplied 2 to 2.5 micrograms of genomic DNA for TCR beta libraries. The CDR3 contains 13 residues. The ends were cut back, 11 bases at V and 6 bases at J, with 14 bases in the middle. Germline loops: CDR1 MNHEY, CDR2 SVGAGI. This table comes from immunoSEQ multiplex PCR, and its TCRdb copy is limited to in-frame clones, with some not included. The table has about 130,000 clones, 70% to 90% seen once. The TCR sequence derives from a human donor with chronic lymphocytic leukemia. This chain links TRBV6-5 with TRBJ1-6; D is unclear. Sequencing was performed on PBMCs, taken after 24 months of ibrutinib treatment. CDR3 coding DNA: TGTGCCTCGACGAGGACTGCTAATTCACCCCTCCACTTT. Amino acid sequence: CASTRTANSPLHF.